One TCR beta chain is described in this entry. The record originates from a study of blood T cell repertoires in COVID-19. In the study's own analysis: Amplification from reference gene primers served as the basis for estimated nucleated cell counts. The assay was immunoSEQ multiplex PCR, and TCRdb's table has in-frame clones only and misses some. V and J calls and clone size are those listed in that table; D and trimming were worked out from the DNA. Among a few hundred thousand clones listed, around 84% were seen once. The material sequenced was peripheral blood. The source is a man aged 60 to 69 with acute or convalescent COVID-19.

In DNA, the CDR3 is TGTGCCAGCAGTTCCCACTCGACAGCGAACACCGGGGAGCTGTTTTTT. This encodes CASSSHSTANTGELFF. The rearrangement joins TRBV27 to TRBJ2-2, with a tentative D call TRBD1 (5 bases). The CDR3 runs to 16 residues. V lost 4 bases, J lost 0 bases, and 12 bases lay in between. Germline CDR1 reads MNHEY; CDR2 reads SMNVEV (reference sequence).